These 20 T cell receptor beta chains share one sample of origin, sequenced in a study of blood T cell repertoires in COVID-19. Assay used: immunoSEQ multiplex PCR; TCRdb lists only in-frame clones, some missing. The sample includes fewer than 150,000 clones, roughly 80% seen only once; the top ten take about 1.6%. The sample was peripheral blood. These receptors were obtained from a man aged 50 to 59 with acute or convalescent COVID-19.

This clone was seen just once. In the same sample, other DNA sequences code for this CDR3. The V and J genes are TRBV10-3 and TRBJ1-2, with D maybe TRBD1 (5 bases). This CDR3 contains 12 residues. The V end was cut by 4 bases, the J end by 4 bases, with 7 bases between. The germline gives CDR1 ENHRY, CDR2 SYGVKD. DNA of the CDR3: TGTGCCATCAGTGGAGACAGCTATGGCTACACCTTC. It specifies CAISGDSYGYTF.

The chain is built from TRBV28 and TRBJ1-2, with TRBD1 as a possible D gene (6 bases). The V gene lost 7 bases and the J gene lost 8 bases, with 14 bases spanning the gap. The CDR3 loop spans 12 amino acids. Germline V lookup: CDR1 MDHEN, CDR2 SYDVKM. This CDR3 reads CASTSGGRGYTF. The DNA for the CDR3 is TGTGCCAGCACTTCGGGGGGCCGCGGCTACACCTTC.

This chain joins TRBV5-1 and TRBJ1-4; D perhaps matches TRBD1 (6 bases). Trimming removed 0 bases from V and 3 bases from J, with 9 bases in between. CDR3 length: 15 residues. Looked up from germline, CDR1 is SGHRS and CDR2 is YFSETQ. The CDR3 bases are TGCGCCAGCAGCTTGGTTGGGGGCCCTAATGAAAAACTGTTTTTT. This translates into CASSLVGGPNEKLFF.

The chain couples TRBV11-2 to TRBJ1-3; D is ambiguous. CDR1 is SGHAT, CDR2 FQNNGV, per germline. The CDR3 length is 15 residues. Trimming removed 4 bases from V and 0 bases from J, with 10 bases in between. The CDR3 DNA is TGTGCCAGCAGCTCCCGGAGTTACTCTGGAAACACCATATATTTT. Protein product: CASSSRSYSGNTIYF.

V gene TRBV30 combines with J gene TRBJ2-5; tentatively, D is TRBD1 (5 bases). The CDR3 sequence is 13 residues long. V was cut by 3 bases and J by 2 bases, with 10 bases left in between. Germline-derived CDR1 and CDR2 are GTSNPN and SVGIG (reference sequence). CDR3 amino acids: CAWSVGVQETQYF. CDR3 DNA: TGTGCCTGGAGCGTAGGGGTACAAGAGACCCAGTACTTC.

The chain recombines TRBV19 with TRBJ1-1; 7 nucleotides line up with TRBD1. The CDR3 length is 15 residues. The V gene's germline CDR1 is LNHDA and CDR2 SQIVND (reference sequence). V was pared by 5 bases and J by 6 bases, with 12 bases of the junction left unmatched. In nucleotides, the CDR3 is TGTGCCAGTAGTCGCTCGGGACAGATAAACGCTGAAGCTTTCTTT. Protein product: CASSRSGQINAEAFF.

The V and J genes are TRBV29-1 and TRBJ1-2; 10 nucleotides align to TRBD1. Per germline, CDR1 SQVTM and CDR2 ANQGSEA. The CDR3 runs 12 residues. Trimming took 7 bases from V and 5 from J; bases not matched to a gene: 4. CDR3 DNA sequence: TGCAGCGCCGGGACAGGGGATTATGGCTACACCTTC. Its translation: CSAGTGDYGYTF.

This clone came up a few times. This specimen includes other DNA sequences encoding the same CDR3. The chain uses TRBV19 and TRBJ2-2; D gene uncertain. The CDR3 spans 16 residues. V lost 3 bases and J 0 bases, leaving 11 bases between the germline ends. The V gene's germline CDR1 is LNHDA and CDR2 SQIVND (reference sequence). CDR3 nucleotide sequence: TGTGCCAGTAGTATTCTAGGAGCCGCGAACACCGGGGAGCTGTTTTTT. Encoded protein: CASSILGAANTGELFF. The variable domain in full, completed from reference TRBV19 and TRBJ2-2, reads DGGITQSPKYLFRKEGQNVTLSCEQNLNHDAMYWYRQDPGQGLRLIYYSQIVNDFQKGDIAEGYSVSREKKESFPLTVTSAQKNPTAFYLCASSILGAANTGELFFGEGSRLTVL.

J is TRBJ2-3 and V is TRBV11-3; TRBD1 matches 7 bases. Germline CDR1 and CDR2: SGHNT and YENEEA. The CDR3 covers 16 residues. Losses at the gene ends were 1 base for V and 0 bases for J; bases not matched to a gene: 4. For the CDR3, the DNA is TGTGCCAGCAGCTTAGGGGACAGAACTAGCACAGATACGCAGTATTTT. Translation gives CASSLGDRTSTDTQYF.

The V call is TRBV10-3, the J call TRBJ2-5; 11 bases line up with TRBD2. Trimming cost V 2 bases and J 0 bases; bases outside gene matches: 2. The CDR3 totals 16 residues. Germline CDR1 ENHRY, CDR2 SYGVKD. The CDR3 spells CAISEGTSGYQETQYF. The CDR3 bases are TGTGCCATCAGTGAGGGGACTAGCGGATACCAAGAGACCCAGTACTTC.

V is TRBV5-5 and J is TRBJ2-3; possibly TRBD1 for D (5 bases). Trimming removed 3 bases at V and 3 bases at J, with 17 bases between. The germline CDR1 and CDR2 sequences are SGHKS and YYEKEE (reference sequence). The CDR3 totals 16 residues. The CDR3 loop reads CASSSFGPPGTDTQYF. In nucleotides, the CDR3 is TGTGCCAGCAGCTCGTTCGGTCCGCCAGGGACAGATACGCAGTATTTT.

The chain is built from TRBV12-5 and TRBJ1-1; D might be TRBD1 (5 bases). Trimming took off 1 base at V and 12 bases at J, with 15 bases between the two ends. CDR1 and CDR2 (germline): LGHNT, FRNRAP. The CDR3 has 13 amino acids. CDR3 sequence reads: CASGLDPGMRTFF. The CDR3 coding sequence is TGTGCTAGTGGTTTGGACCCAGGGATGCGGACTTTCTTT.

The chain joins TRBV5-5 to TRBJ1-4; 8 nucleotides align to TRBD1. The germline CDR1 and CDR2 sequences are SGHKS and YYEKEE (reference sequence). The ends lost 3 bases at V and 1 base at J; junction bases unmatched: 5. This CDR3 is built from 16 residues. CDR3: CASSWGTGGTNEKLFF. In DNA, the CDR3 is TGTGCCAGCAGCTGGGGGACAGGAGGAACTAATGAAAAACTGTTTTTT.

This chain connects TRBV7-3 to TRBJ1-1, with 7 bases identical to TRBD1. Losses at the gene ends were 5 bases for V and 0 bases for J; bases not matched to a gene: 9. The length of the CDR3 is 16 residues. Germline V gives CDR1 SGHTA, CDR2 FQGTGA. This CDR3 reads CASSPQGGQLNTEAFF. CDR3 bases: TGTGCCAGCAGCCCCCAAGGGGGACAGTTGAACACTGAAGCTTTCTTT.

This clone showed up just a few times. This chain links TRBV5-4 with TRBJ1-6; a weak D match, TRBD1 (6 bases). The CDR3 has 16 amino acids. The germline CDR1 and CDR2 sequences are SGHNT and YYREEE (reference sequence). The V gene lost 0 bases and the J gene lost 4 bases, with 11 bases spanning the gap. The DNA for the CDR3 is TGTGCCAGCAGCTTGGACAGGGAAAGGTATAATTCACCCCTCCACTTT. This translates into CASSLDRERYNSPLHF.

The gene calls are TRBV3-1 (or the pseudogene TRBV3-2) and TRBJ1-1; D ambiguous. The CDR3 sequence is 12 residues long. Deletions cut 6 bases from V and 5 bases from J, with 10 bases between. Germline V gives CDR1 LGHDT, CDR2 YNNKEL (reference sequence). CDR3 in amino acids: CASSQTRTEAFF. The DNA for the CDR3 is TGTGCCAGCAGTCAAACGAGGACTGAAGCTTTCTTT.

The gene calls are TRBV12-5 and TRBJ2-1; 8 positions agree with TRBD2. The germline CDR1 and CDR2 sequences are LGHNT and FRNRAP. The CDR3 length is 15 residues. The junction had 8 bases not matched to a gene; V was cut back by 1 base and J by 9 bases. CDR3 bases: TGTGCTAGTGGTTTGGGACTGAGCGGGGGTACTGAGCAGTTCTTC. It specifies CASGLGLSGGTEQFF.

This chain uses TRBV29-1 with TRBJ1-2; D not certain. This CDR3 comprises 14 residues. Trimming shortened V by 7 bases and J by 7 bases, and 22 bases separated the two germline ends. Germline assignment: CDR1 SQVTM and CDR2 ANQGSEA. CDR3 amino acids: CSDTPRSLFSGYTF. The CDR3, as DNA: TGCAGCGATACGCCCCGATCTTTATTTAGTGGCTACACCTTC.

This sequence joins TRBV9 and TRBJ2-3; D is perhaps TRBD1 (6 bases). Trimming shortened V by 3 bases and J by 4 bases, and 6 bases separated the two germline ends. The CDR3 has 12 residues. Germline V gives CDR1 SGDLS, CDR2 YYNGEE. CDR3 sequence (DNA): TGTGCCAGCAGCGACAGGGCAGATACGCAGTATTTT. It translates to CASSDRADTQYF.

The chain has TRBV6-1 and TRBJ2-5; 9 bases agree with TRBD1. Germline assignment: CDR1 MNHNS and CDR2 SASEGT. V dropped 1 base and J dropped 5; count of bases not matched to a gene: 5. The CDR3 loop spans 15 amino acids. The CDR3 loop reads CASSEGDRVRETQYF. CDR3 in DNA: TGTGCCAGCAGTGAAGGGGACAGGGTAAGGGAGACCCAGTACTTC.